This T cell receptor beta chain was sequenced for a study of blood T cells in healthy people across ages. Study in general: About one barcoded beta molecule per two T cells came from capture by template switching.

The authors ran a second PCR of about 6 to 11 cycles using a sample-barcoded 5' primer and a J-beta primer mix. A single record per CDR3 protein comes from TCRdb applying MiXCR to the 5' RACE reads. The sample contains about 780,000 distinct CDR3 sequences, around 45% of which appear only once. The CDR3 has 16 residues. Germline V CDR1 and CDR2: LGHNA, YNFKEQ. J gave up 1 base and V 1 base, and 4 bases lay outside the gene matches. Ranging in age from roughly 6 to 100, the donors were healthy Caucasian individuals from Russia. The sequence came from an older man in good health. This chain joins TRBV4-2 and TRBJ2-7; 10 positions agree with TRBD2. Input material: blood. The CDR3 bases are TGTGCCAGCAGCCAAGTAACTAGCGGGATTTCCTACGAGCAGTACTTC. This sequence encodes CASSQVTSGISYEQYF.